The 26 T cell receptor beta chains given below trace back to one sample, sequenced in a study of beta chain features in type 1 diabetes. Study conclusions and caveats: Moderate but significant shortening of TCRB CDR3s was recorded in all four CD4+ subsets from Type 1 diabetes patients.

Expressed TCRB transcripts were sequenced because the isolated RNA had all been reverse transcribed beforehand. The table came from immunoSEQ multiplex PCR; TCRdb's copy has only in-frame clones and leaves some out. Among about 190,000 clones, about 8% were seen once, and the ten largest hold 0.94%. These TCRs' antigens remain unknown. Input material: central memory CD4+ T cells from blood. The receptors come from a woman aged 40 to 55 with type 1 diabetes.

This clone came up a few times. The genes are TRBV6-5 and TRBJ1-4; D possibly corresponds to TRBD1 (6 bases). The CDR3 is 15 amino acids. The V end was cut by 0 bases, the J end by 10 bases, with 15 bases between. Per germline, CDR1 MNHEY and CDR2 SVGAGI. The CDR3: CASSYSKQGQGKLFF. CDR3 sequence (DNA): TGTGCCAGCAGTTACTCGAAGCAGGGGCAGGGAAAACTGTTTTTT.

The rearrangement uses TRBV5-4 and TRBJ2-3, with D maybe TRBD2 (6 bases). Per germline, CDR1 SGHNT and CDR2 YYREEE (reference sequence). Trimming shortened V by 2 bases and J by 1 base, and 11 bases separated the two germline ends. The CDR3 runs to 15 residues. DNA of the CDR3: TGTGCCAGCAGCTTAGCTAGCGAAGGCACAGATACGCAGTATTTT. Its translation: CASSLASEGTDTQYF.

The V and J genes are TRBV6-5 and TRBJ2-7; 7 bases map to TRBD2. Germline loops: CDR1 MNHEY, CDR2 SVGAGI. CDR3 length: 14 residues. V trimming: 8 bases; J trimming: 4 bases; junction bases outside the gene matches: 11. CDR3 residues: CASQRGGGVYEQYF. Written as DNA, the CDR3 is TGTGCCAGCCAGCGGGGCGGGGGTGTGTACGAGCAGTACTTC.

The J gene is TRBJ2-5, the V gene TRBV5-1; D is possibly TRBD1 (6 bases). Trimming took 3 bases from V and 2 from J, leaving 11 bases between them. The length of the CDR3 is 14 residues. Germline V gene sequence: CDR1 SGHRS, CDR2 YFSETQ. CDR3 nucleotide sequence: TGCGCCAGCAGCTCGTACGGGACACAAGAGACCCAGTACTTC. Protein: CASSSYGTQETQYF.

This clone was seen only a few times. The chain recombines TRBV7-9 with TRBJ2-1; weak D call: TRBD1 (6 bases). The CDR3 runs to 13 residues. Germline lookup yields CDR1 SEHNR and CDR2 FQNEAQ (reference sequence). V lost 4 bases to trimming and J lost 9 bases, with 13 bases between them. The CDR3 here is CASSSEGQIEQFF. For the CDR3, the DNA is TGTGCCAGCAGCTCGGAAGGACAGATTGAGCAGTTCTTC.

The chain uses TRBV7-9 and TRBJ1-1; the D gene is possibly TRBD1 (5 bases). V gave up 1 base and J gave up 2 bases, with 11 bases separating them. The CDR3 covers 15 residues. Germline lookup yields CDR1 SEHNR and CDR2 FQNEAQ (reference sequence). This CDR3 is CASSLEGHLNTEAFF. CDR3 in DNA: TGTGCCAGCAGCTTAGAAGGACATCTCAACACTGAAGCTTTCTTT.

About this clone: The junction does not match germline at one end; this may be a read error. The V call is TRBV11-2, the J call TRBJ2-1, with 7 bases fitting TRBD2. Germline CDR1 is SGHAT and CDR2 is FQNNGV. The CDR3 has 15 residues. The CDR3: CASRLTGAGYNEQFF. CDR3 nucleotides: TGTGCCAGCCGCTTGACGGGAGCGGGATACAATGAGCAGTTCTTC. Filled out from reference TRBV11-2 and TRBJ2-1, the complete variable domain reads EAGVAQSPRYKIIEKRQSVAFWCNPISGHATLYWYQQILGQGPKLLIQFQNNGVVDDSQLPKDRFSAERLKGVDSTLKIQPAKLEDSAVYLCASRLTGAGYNEQFFGPGTRLTVL.

The table lists this clone with a few counts. The chain is built from TRBV5-5 and TRBJ1-1; 9 positions match TRBD1. The CDR3 is made up of 15 amino acids. Trimming at V came to 0 bases and at J to 5 bases, leaving 5 bases not matched to a gene. Germline V CDR1 and CDR2: SGHKS, YYEKEE (reference sequence). CDR3 DNA sequence: TGTGCCAGCAGCTTGGAAACGGACAGGGGAACTGAAGCTTTCTTT. Translated, it gives CASSLETDRGTEAFF.

V gene TRBV7-2 combines with J gene TRBJ1-2, with 10 bases matching TRBD1. CDR3 length equals 15 residues. The germline V gene has CDR1 SGHTA and CDR2 FQGNSA. The J segment lost 8 bases and the V segment lost 3 bases, leaving 9 bases of the junction unmatched. The CDR3 DNA reads as TGTGCCAGCAGCTTGGCCCTGGGACAGGGGCAAGGCTACACCTTC. Translating it yields CASSLALGQGQGYTF. The complete variable domain, with remaining parts taken from reference TRBV7-2 and TRBJ1-2, reads GAGVSQSPSNKVTEKGKDVELRCDPISGHTALYWYRQSLGQGLEFLIYFQGNSAPDKSGLPSDRFSAERTGGSVSTLTIQRTQQEDSAVYLCASSLALGQGQGYTFGSGTRLTVV.

The chain couples TRBV29-1 to TRBJ2-7; 10 bases match TRBD1. The V gene end was trimmed by 4 bases and the J gene end by 4 bases; junction bases not matched to a gene: 1. The CDR3 extends over 12 amino acids. The germline V gene has CDR1 SQVTM and CDR2 ANQGSEA. The CDR3 loop is CSVGTGGYEQYF. The CDR3 DNA follows: TGCAGCGTTGGGACAGGGGGGTACGAGCAGTACTTC.

CDR3 residues: CACQRMNTEAFF. CDR3 nucleotides: TGTGCCTGTCAGAGGATGAACACTGAAGCTTTCTTT. The chain joins TRBV30 to TRBJ1-1; unclear D gene. This CDR3 has 12 residues. The germline V gene encodes CDR1 GTSNPN and CDR2 SVGIG (reference sequence). Trimming stripped 6 bases from V and 0 bases from J, with 8 bases between. Filled out from reference TRBV30 and TRBJ1-1, the complete variable domain reads SQTIHQWPATLVQPVGSPLSLECTVEGTSNPNLYWYRQAAGRGLQLLFYSVGIGQISSEVPQNLSASRPQDRQFILSSKKLLLSDSGFYLCACQRMNTEAFFGQGTRLTVV.

The sample holds many counts of this clone. The chain combines TRBV15 with TRBJ1-6, with 11 bases that match TRBD1. The CDR3 loop spans 17 amino acids. Trimming cost V 1 base and J 7 bases; bases outside gene matches: 6. Germline V gene sequence: CDR1 LNHNV, CDR2 YYDKDF (reference sequence). CDR3 loop: CATSRGGQGARNSPLHF. The CDR3 DNA is TGTGCCACCAGCAGAGGAGGACAGGGGGCGCGCAATTCACCCCTCCACTTT. Combining the CDR3 with reference TRBV15 and TRBJ1-6 gives the whole variable domain DAMVIQNPRYQVTQFGKPVTLSCSQTLNHNVMYWYQQKSSQAPKLLFHYYDKDFNNEADTPDNFQSRRPNTSFCFLDIRSPGLGDTAMYLCATSRGGQGARNSPLHFGNGTRLTVT.

J is TRBJ1-3 and V is TRBV7-2; D might be TRBD1 (5 bases). Germline V CDR1 and CDR2: SGHTA, FQGNSA. V was cut by 5 bases and J by 0 bases, with 11 bases left in between. The CDR3 runs 15 residues. CDR3 DNA sequence: TGTGCCAGCAGCAACCGACAGTACTCTGGAAACACCATATATTTT. It encodes CASSNRQYSGNTIYF.

A few counts support this clone. The rearrangement joins TRBV4-3 to TRBJ1-4, with a tentative D call TRBD1 (5 bases). The CDR3 contains 15 residues. Trimming shortened V by 2 bases and J by 3 bases, and 10 bases separated the two germline ends. Per the germline V gene, CDR1 is LGHNA and CDR2 is YSLEER. CDR3 loop: CASSQQGKSNEKLFF. As DNA, the CDR3 is TGCGCCAGCAGCCAACAGGGAAAATCTAATGAAAAACTGTTTTTT.

The chain employs TRBV7-3 and TRBJ2-7, with TRBD2 as a possible D gene (5 bases). The CDR3 covers 14 residues. Per the germline V gene, CDR1 is SGHTA and CDR2 is FQGTGA. Trimming left V 5 bases short and J 6 bases short, with 17 bases between. CDR3: CASSLARDSGEQYF. The DNA for the CDR3 is TGTGCCAGCAGCCTAGCCCGGGATTCTGGCGAGCAGTACTTC. Full variable domain (outside the CDR3, taken from reference TRBV7-3 and TRBJ2-7): GAGVSQTPSNKVTEKGKYVELRCDPISGHTALYWYRQSLGQGPEFLIYFQGTGAADDSGLPNDRFFAVRPEGSVSTLKIQRTERGDSAVYLCASSLARDSGEQYFGPGTRLTVT.

This clone has only a few counts. The CDR3 nucleotides read TGTGCCAGCAGCTCAGTAGCCCCCGGGGAGCTGTTTTTT. Protein product: CASSSVAPGELFF. V is TRBV5-6 and J is TRBJ2-2; D unclear. V was trimmed by 3 bases and J by 6 bases, leaving 9 bases between them. The CDR3 length is 13 residues. The V gene's germline CDR1 is SGHDT and CDR2 YYEEEE.

The chain carries TRBV9 and TRBJ2-2; D is unclear. V was trimmed by 4 bases and J by 1 base, leaving 14 bases between them. The CDR3 consists of 16 residues. Germline CDR1 is SGDLS and CDR2 is YYNGEE. CDR3 bases: TGTGCCAGCAGCCCCCGAGGAAACGGGAACACCGGGGAGCTGTTTTTT. Translating it yields CASSPRGNGNTGELFF.

This clone was observed a handful of times. The chain is built from TRBV2 and TRBJ1-3; perhaps TRBD1 as D (6 bases). V lost 8 bases to trimming and J lost 4 bases, with 12 bases between them. Looked up from germline, CDR1 is SNHLY and CDR2 is FYNNEI. This CDR3 has 13 amino acids. This chain's CDR3 is CASRRDNGNTIYF. CDR3 bases: TGTGCCAGCCGTAGGGACAACGGAAACACCATATATTTT.

This clone appeared a few times. The chain combines TRBV10-2 with TRBJ2-7; D uncertain. Germline CDR1 is WSHSY and CDR2 is SAAADI. Trimming left V 6 bases short and J 4 bases short, with 10 bases between. CDR3 size: 12 residues. The chain's CDR3 is CASREPTYEQYF. The CDR3 coding sequence is TGCGCCAGCAGGGAACCGACTTACGAGCAGTACTTC.

The rearrangement links TRBV19 to TRBJ1-5; the D is unclear. V lost 7 bases and J 7 bases, leaving 14 bases between the germline ends. The CDR3 has 13 amino acids. Germline V gene lookup returns CDR1 LNHDA and CDR2 SQIVND (reference sequence). Here the CDR3 reads CASNAGREQPQHF. The CDR3 DNA follows: TGTGCCAGTAATGCGGGAAGGGAACAGCCCCAGCATTTT. Combining the CDR3 with reference TRBV19 and TRBJ1-5 gives the whole variable domain DGGITQSPKYLFRKEGQNVTLSCEQNLNHDAMYWYRQDPGQGLRLIYYSQIVNDFQKGDIAEGYSVSREKKESFPLTVTSAQKNPTAFYLCASNAGREQPQHFGDGTRLSIL.

This clone turned up a few times. The chain employs TRBV10-3 and TRBJ2-1, with 12 bases matching TRBD2. V gave up 10 bases and J gave up 5 bases; unmatched junction bases: 3. CDR3 length equals 13 residues. The germline gives CDR1 ENHRY, CDR2 SYGVKD. CDR3 region: CATGLAGNNEQFF. The CDR3 bases are TGTGCCACCGGACTAGCGGGGAACAATGAGCAGTTCTTC.

This clone was seen more than once but under ten times. The chain links TRBV7-9 to TRBJ2-2; tentative D call: TRBD2 (5 bases). Between the trimmed V and J ends, which lost 8 bases and 2 bases, there was a span of 18 bases. Germline assignment: CDR1 SEHNR and CDR2 FQNEAQ (reference sequence). The CDR3 contains 16 residues. Here the CDR3 reads CASPSDKRLNTGELFF. In nucleotides, the CDR3 is TGTGCCAGCCCCTCAGACAAGCGGCTAAACACCGGGGAGCTGTTTTTT.

Ten or more counts support this clone. The chain couples TRBV29-1 to TRBJ2-2; D may be TRBD2 (6 bases). Germline V lookup: CDR1 SQVTM, CDR2 ANQGSEA. V lost 6 bases, J lost 7 bases, and 15 bases lay in between. CDR3 length equals 13 residues. CDR3 DNA sequence: TGCAGCGTAGGAGGGACGGTTGGCGGGGAGCTGTTTTTT. Translated: CSVGGTVGGELFF.

This chain joins TRBV9 and TRBJ1-4, with D possibly being TRBD1 (5 bases). Deletions cut 4 bases from V and 8 bases from J, with 15 bases between. The length of the CDR3 is 14 residues. The germline V gene encodes CDR1 SGDLS and CDR2 YYNGEE. The CDR3 reads CASSRQSSGEKLFF. In DNA, the CDR3 is TGTGCCAGCAGCCGACAGTCCTCGGGCGAAAAACTGTTTTTT.

This sequence joins TRBV27 and TRBJ1-2; D remains ambiguous. The germline V gene encodes CDR1 MNHEY and CDR2 SMNVEV (reference sequence). The CDR3 totals 13 residues. Between the trimmed V and J ends, which lost 6 bases and 8 bases, there was a span of 16 bases. CDR3 region: CASRQTWETGYTF. In DNA, the CDR3 is TGTGCCAGCAGGCAAACATGGGAGACGGGCTACACCTTC.

The chain employs TRBV7-3 and TRBJ2-3; 12 bases map to TRBD2. This CDR3 contains 16 residues. The J segment lost 5 bases and the V segment lost 0 bases, leaving 3 bases of the junction unmatched. Germline CDR1 is SGHTA and CDR2 is FQGTGA. CDR3 in amino acids: CASSLTLAGGQDTQYF. The CDR3, as DNA: TGTGCCAGCAGCTTAACCCTAGCGGGGGGGCAAGATACGCAGTATTTT.